The 19 T cell receptor beta chains in this list originate from one sample, sequenced in a study of blood T cell repertoires in COVID-19. The repertoire was sequenced with immunoSEQ multiplex PCR; TCRdb's copy has only in-frame clones and lacks some. This sample has 150,000 or so clones, with roughly 84% found just once. The sequencing sample was made of PBMCs or T cells enriched from blood (not recorded which). These receptors all stem from a man in his sixties who had recovered from COVID-19.

The chain uses TRBV30 and TRBJ1-6, with D unresolved. The CDR3 loop spans 14 amino acids. Per germline, CDR1 GTSNPN and CDR2 SVGIG (reference sequence). V was cut by 5 bases and J by 0 bases, with 8 bases left in between. In DNA, the CDR3 is TGTGCCTGGCGGGGAAGCTCCTATAATTCACCCCTCCACTTT. Translated, it gives CAWRGSSYNSPLHF.

This chain connects TRBV5-6 to TRBJ2-6, with a tentative D call TRBD1 (5 bases). V lost 0 bases and J lost 2, with 15 bases in between. The length of the CDR3 is 18 residues. Germline lookup yields CDR1 SGHDT and CDR2 YYEEEE. The CDR3 region has the DNA TGTGCCAGCAGCTTGGAGTGGACCGAAGGGGCTGGGGCCAACGTCCTGACTTTC. Protein: CASSLEWTEGAGANVLTF.

The chain recombines TRBV6-2 or TRBV6-3 with TRBJ1-5, with D unclear. Trimming pared 2 bases from V and 1 base from J, leaving 15 bases between. This CDR3 is built from 17 residues. Per the germline V gene, CDR1 is MNHEY and CDR2 is SVGEGT. CDR3 region: CASSYPFSGWSNQPQHF. The CDR3 bases are TGTGCCAGCAGTTACCCATTTTCGGGTTGGAGCAATCAGCCCCAGCATTTT.

CDR3 DNA: TGTGCCAGCAGCCGGGGGACAGAAGAGACCCAGTACTTC. Amino acid sequence: CASSRGTEETQYF. The chain combines TRBV7-3 with TRBJ2-5; possible D gene TRBD1, 7 bases. Trimming took 5 bases from V and 3 from J, leaving 10 bases between them. Germline CDR1 SGHTA, CDR2 FQGTGA. The CDR3 covers 13 residues.

This chain links TRBV9 with TRBJ2-3, with TRBD1 identical over 7 bases. Per germline, CDR1 SGDLS and CDR2 YYNGEE. Trimming at V came to 4 bases and at J to 4 bases, leaving 9 bases not matched to a gene. CDR3 length equals 15 residues. This chain's CDR3 is CASSIGQEPADTQYF. CDR3 coding DNA: TGTGCCAGCAGCATAGGACAGGAGCCGGCAGATACGCAGTATTTT.

The V gene is TRBV9, the J gene TRBJ2-2; 10 bases map to TRBD2. Germline trimming cut 0 bases from V and 1 base from J; bases unmatched to any gene: 3. This CDR3 is built from 17 residues. Germline values: CDR1 SGDLS, CDR2 YYNGEE. CDR3 in amino acids: CASSVDWTSGNTGELFF. The CDR3 DNA is TGTGCCAGCAGCGTAGATTGGACTAGCGGGAACACCGGGGAGCTGTTTTTT.

The V call is TRBV3-1 (or the pseudogene TRBV3-2), the J call TRBJ1-5; D is possibly TRBD1 (5 bases). The CDR3 consists of 17 residues. Trimming left V 1 base short and J 2 bases short, with 15 bases between. The germline CDR1 and CDR2 sequences are LGHDT and YNNKEL (reference sequence). The CDR3 bases are TGTGCCAGCAGCCAAGCCGGATTGGGGGGTGGCAATCAGCCCCAGCATTTT. Translated: CASSQAGLGGGNQPQHF.

The V gene is TRBV9, the J gene TRBJ2-5; 12 bases are a match to TRBD2. The CDR3 consists of 16 residues. The germline gives CDR1 SGDLS, CDR2 YYNGEE. V trimming: 4 bases; J trimming: 4 bases; junction bases outside the gene matches: 8. CDR3 nucleotides: TGTGCCAGCAGCCCTTCGGGACTAGCGGGTACAGAGACCCAGTACTTC. This codes for CASSPSGLAGTETQYF.

V usage is TRBV9 and J usage is TRBJ2-1; 14 bases are a match to TRBD2. Germline values: CDR1 SGDLS, CDR2 YYNGEE. V gave up 4 bases and J gave up 7 bases; unmatched junction bases: 10. The CDR3 has 17 amino acids. CDR3 sequence: CASSSGFRTSGGNEQFF. The CDR3 DNA reads TGTGCCAGCAGCTCGGGGTTTAGGACTAGCGGGGGGAATGAGCAGTTCTTC. Looking up the rest from reference TRBV9 and TRBJ2-1 gives the full variable domain: DSGVTQTPKHLITATGQRVTLRCSPRSGDLSVYWYQQSLDQGLQFLIQYYNGEERAKGNILERFSAQQFPDLHSELNLSSLELGDSALYFCASSSGFRTSGGNEQFFGPGTRLTVL.

The chain is built from TRBV5-4 and TRBJ2-7; 7 positions agree with TRBD1. V lost 4 bases to trimming and J lost 1 base; unmatched junction nucleotides: 2. This CDR3 is built from 13 residues. Germline V gene sequence: CDR1 SGHNT, CDR2 YYREEE (reference sequence). The CDR3 coding sequence is TGTGCCAGCAGCGGGGGACAGTCCTACGAGCAGTACTTC. Amino acids: CASSGGQSYEQYF.

The CDR3 DNA sequence: TGTGCCAGCAGCCAAGGGGCGACTAGTTTGGGGGAGACCCAGTACTTC. Translation: CASSQGATSLGETQYF. The genes are TRBV3-1 (or the pseudogene TRBV3-2) and TRBJ2-5; weak D call: TRBD2 (6 bases). This CDR3 comprises 16 residues. V lost 1 base, J lost 5 bases, and 17 bases lay in between. Looked up from germline, CDR1 is LGHDT and CDR2 is YNNKEL (reference sequence).

V gene TRBV19 combines with J gene TRBJ2-3; D is unclear. From germline, CDR1 is LNHDA and CDR2 SQIVND (reference sequence). Trimming left V 4 bases short and J 2 bases short, with 10 bases between. The CDR3 extends over 14 amino acids. The CDR3 DNA is TGTGCCAGTAGTACAGGTCCGTTCACAGATACGCAGTATTTT. Its translation: CASSTGPFTDTQYF.

The chain employs TRBV5-1 and TRBJ1-1; 11 positions match TRBD1. Germline CDR1 SGHRS, CDR2 YFSETQ. With 5 bases clipped from V and 3 bases from J, the junction kept 6 bases outside the gene matches. CDR3 length equals 15 residues. CDR3 in amino acids: CASSSDRGLDTEAFF. The CDR3 DNA follows: TGCGCCAGCAGTTCGGACAGGGGGCTTGACACTGAAGCTTTCTTT. The whole variable domain, filled in from reference TRBV5-1 and TRBJ1-1, reads KAGVTQTPRYLIKTRGQQVTLSCSPISGHRSVSWYQQTPGQGLQFLFEYFSETQRNKGNFPGRFSGRQFSNSRSEMNVSTLELGDSALYLCASSSDRGLDTEAFFGQGTRLTVV.

The rearrangement links TRBV6-1 to TRBJ1-2; no clear D. Germline V gene lookup returns CDR1 MNHNS and CDR2 SASEGT. The V end was cut by 2 bases, the J end by 5 bases, with 9 bases between. The CDR3 runs to 13 residues. Written as DNA, the CDR3 is TGTGCCAGCAGTGAAACGATGACTTATGGCTACACCTTC. Its protein product is CASSETMTYGYTF.

The gene calls are TRBV5-1 and TRBJ2-1; 9 nucleotides match TRBD2. The V segment lost 4 bases and the J segment 2 bases; nucleotides outside the gene matches: 10. CDR1 is SGHRS, CDR2 YFSETQ, per germline. The CDR3 is 17 amino acids. CDR3 protein: CASSPLGTSPTYNEQFF. The CDR3 bases are TGCGCCAGCAGCCCTCTAGGGACTAGCCCGACCTACAATGAGCAGTTCTTC.

The V gene is TRBV2, the J gene TRBJ2-3; 7 nucleotides agree with TRBD1. V dropped 2 bases and J dropped 1; count of bases not matched to a gene: 3. This CDR3 is 15 amino acids long. Per the germline V gene, CDR1 is SNHLY and CDR2 is FYNNEI. In DNA form, the CDR3 reads TGTGCCAGCAGTGAATACGGGACAGGCACAGATACGCAGTATTTT. Protein sequence: CASSEYGTGTDTQYF.

The V call is TRBV4-1, the J call TRBJ1-1, with 10 bases matching TRBD1. CDR3 length equals 13 residues. V shed 3 bases and J 6 bases; nucleotides not matched to a gene: 1. The germline gives CDR1 MGHRA, CDR2 YSYEKL. The CDR3 here is CASSHGQGAEAFF. The CDR3, as DNA: TGCGCCAGCAGCCACGGACAGGGGGCTGAAGCTTTCTTT.

The rearrangement joins TRBV28 to TRBJ1-2, with 8 bases that match TRBD1. Germline V lookup: CDR1 MDHEN, CDR2 SYDVKM. V lost 6 bases to trimming and J lost 4 bases; unmatched junction nucleotides: 4. This CDR3 has 13 residues. In DNA form, the CDR3 reads TGTGCCAGCAGGACAGGGGACTTCTATGGCTACACCTTC. As protein: CASRTGDFYGYTF.

The genes are TRBV6-1 and TRBJ1-4; D remains ambiguous. There are 15 residues in the CDR3. V was trimmed by 3 bases and J by 8 bases, leaving 16 bases between them. CDR1 and CDR2 (germline): MNHNS, SASEGT. The CDR3 sequence is CASSEGQRAREKLFF. CDR3 DNA sequence: TGTGCCAGCAGTGAGGGTCAGAGGGCAAGGGAAAAACTGTTTTTT.